This TCR beta chain was identified in a study of a mutant IDH1 vaccine in newly diagnosed glioma. Study summary: The vaccination schedule gave patients eight doses in weeks 1, 3, 5, 7, 11, 15, 19 and 23. With temozolomide cycles, or 4-6 weeks after radiotherapy alone, vaccination was started.

The germline V gene encodes CDR1 MNHEY and CDR2 SMNVEV (reference sequence). With V trimmed by 6 bases and J by 4 bases, 7 bases remained unmatched. This CDR3 comprises 14 residues. General study findings and limits: Induction of immune responses by the vaccine occurred in approximately 92% of patients. The authors found pseudoprogression apparently unrelated to changes in top peripheral T cell clonotypes.

Data came from immunoSEQ multiplex PCR; TCRdb stores just in-frame clones and leaves some out. Of 120,000 or so clones in the sample, roughly 78% were seen once. As for time point: week 11, during vaccination. Doses comprised 300 ug of mutant IDH1 20-mer peptide each, plus topical imiquimod. To note about this clone: Antigen specificity is unknown.

The rearrangement links TRBV27 to TRBJ2-7; TRBD2 matches 9 bases. This sample comprised PBMCs, obtained from a glioma patient whose treatment included an IDH1 peptide vaccine. This TCR was sampled from a man in his forties or fifties with glioma. The DNA for the CDR3 is TGTGCCAGCAGAGGGGTAGCGGGGGTGTACGAGCAGTACTTC. It codes for CASRGVAGVYEQYF.